These 27 T cell receptor beta chains came from one sample sequenced in a study of blood T cell repertoires in COVID-19. TCRdb keeps only in-frame clones here, not all; method: immunoSEQ multiplex PCR. The table includes hundreds of thousands of clones, 80% to 90% detected once. Input material: peripheral blood. The source is a woman aged 45-65 years who had recovered from COVID-19.

This clone has just one count. The gene calls are TRBV4-1 and TRBJ2-7, with D possibly matching TRBD2 (5 bases). Germline CDR1 reads MGHRA; CDR2 reads YSYEKL. V lost 1 base, J lost 2 bases, and 12 bases lay in between. The CDR3 runs 15 residues. The CDR3 nucleotides are TGCGCCAGCAGCCAAGGGGCTAGCCGGACCTACGAGCAGTACTTC. Residues: CASSQGASRTYEQYF.

The chain couples TRBV9 to TRBJ2-7; 10 bases are a match to TRBD2. CDR1 is SGDLS, CDR2 YYNGEE, per germline. The J segment lost 3 bases and the V segment lost 0 bases, leaving 3 bases of the junction unmatched. The CDR3 runs to 15 residues. CDR3 region: CASSVGTSGLYEQYF. The CDR3 region has the DNA TGTGCCAGCAGCGTAGGGACTAGCGGCCTCTACGAGCAGTACTTC.

The chain is built from TRBV6-6 and TRBJ2-7, with 8 nucleotides matching TRBD2. Germline loops: CDR1 MNHNY, CDR2 SVGAGI (reference sequence). The trim removed 2 bases at V and 4 bases at J, leaving 10 bases unmatched. The CDR3 has 16 amino acids. The CDR3 is CASSYRLAGGFYEQYF. In DNA, the CDR3 is TGTGCCAGCAGTTACAGGTTGGCGGGGGGCTTTTACGAGCAGTACTTC.

The chain combines TRBV5-6 with TRBJ1-1; D is perhaps TRBD1 (6 bases). CDR1 is SGHDT, CDR2 YYEEEE, per germline. Trimming stripped 3 bases from V and 1 base from J, with 10 bases between. The CDR3 covers 14 residues. CDR3 nucleotides: TGTGCCAGCAGCTCTCAGGGGAGGAACACTGAAGCTTTCTTT. Translated: CASSSQGRNTEAFF.

The genes are TRBV27 and TRBJ1-2; D call uncertain. Germline CDR1 MNHEY, CDR2 SMNVEV (reference sequence). This CDR3 has 16 residues. V gave up 0 bases and J gave up 5 bases, with 16 bases separating them. The CDR3 nucleotides read TGTGCCAGCAGTTTATCCGGAAGAGAGGCCGGGTATGGCTACACCTTC. Translated: CASSLSGREAGYGYTF.

This clone turned up a few times. This rearrangement joins TRBV6-2 or TRBV6-3 to TRBJ2-5, with D possibly being TRBD2 (6 bases). V was clipped by 5 bases and J by 4 bases, with 14 bases between them. The length of the CDR3 is 14 residues. The germline V gene has CDR1 MNHEY and CDR2 SVGEGT. The CDR3 DNA reads as TGTGCCAGCAGTCCCTCTAGCGATCGAGAGACCCAGTACTTC. It is translated as CASSPSSDRETQYF.

J is TRBJ2-5 and V is TRBV11-3; 11 positions match TRBD2. After removal of 5 bases from V and 1 base from J, the junction contained 3 bases not matched to a gene. Per germline, CDR1 SGHNT and CDR2 YENEEA. CDR3 length: 15 amino acids. CDR3: CASSRGTSGQETQYF. CDR3 nucleotides: TGTGCCAGCAGCCGAGGGACTAGCGGCCAAGAGACCCAGTACTTC. The variable domain in full, with the rest retrieved from reference TRBV11-3 and TRBJ2-5, is EAGVVQSPRYKIIEKKQPVAFWCNPISGHNTLYWYLQNLGQGPELLIRYENEEAVDDSQLPKDRFSAERLKGVDSTLKIQPAELGDSAVYLCASSRGTSGQETQYFGPGTRLLVL.

This chain joins TRBV23-1 and TRBJ1-6; TRBD1 agrees at 7 bases. TRBV23-1 counts as an open reading frame of uncertain function. Trimming took 4 bases from V and 0 from J; bases not matched to a gene: 9. The CDR3 totals 18 residues. CDR3 loop: CASSPLRTGDSYNSPLHF. In nucleotides, the CDR3 is TGCGCCAGCAGTCCTCTAAGGACAGGCGACTCCTATAATTCACCCCTCCACTTT.

The V call is TRBV15, the J call TRBJ2-7, with 7 positions matching TRBD1. V was pared by 0 bases and J by 3 bases, with 17 bases of the junction left unmatched. Germline loops: CDR1 LNHNV, CDR2 YYDKDF (reference sequence). The CDR3 is 19 residues long. This CDR3 is CATSRDRPRGTLTHYEQYF. The DNA of the CDR3 is TGTGCCACCAGCAGAGACCGGCCCAGGGGGACACTTACGCACTACGAGCAGTACTTC.

The chain joins TRBV28 to TRBJ1-1; D not certain. The CDR3 spans 15 residues. Trimming shortened V by 4 bases and J by 0 bases, and 12 bases separated the two germline ends. Germline CDR1 reads MDHEN; CDR2 reads SYDVKM. The CDR3 DNA reads as TGTGCCAGCAGTTCAAGTGGCAGAATGAACACTGAAGCTTTCTTT. Translation gives CASSSSGRMNTEAFF.

This rearrangement joins TRBV27 to TRBJ1-2; D is perhaps TRBD1 (5 bases). The CDR3 consists of 13 residues. Per the germline V gene, CDR1 is MNHEY and CDR2 is SMNVEV (reference sequence). Trimming left V 6 bases short and J 10 bases short, with 18 bases between. CDR3 bases: TGTGCCAGCAGCCACCACACTACAGGCCCCTACACCTTC. Protein: CASSHHTTGPYTF.

The chain is built from TRBV19 and TRBJ1-3; 8 bases align to TRBD1. This CDR3 comprises 14 residues. The junction had 5 bases not matched to a gene; V was cut back by 6 bases and J by 4 bases. Germline V gene data show CDR1 as LNHDA and CDR2 as SQIVND (reference sequence). CDR3 sequence (DNA): TGTGCCAGTAGCGACAGGGGAGCCGGAAACACCATATATTTT. This sequence encodes CASSDRGAGNTIYF.

The chain has TRBV18 and TRBJ2-6; D possibly corresponds to TRBD2 (5 bases). V lost 6 bases and J 0 bases, leaving 9 bases between the germline ends. The CDR3 is made up of 15 amino acids. The germline CDR1 and CDR2 sequences are KGHSH and LQKENI. CDR3 amino acids: CASSQLDSGANVLTF. In DNA form, the CDR3 reads TGTGCCAGCTCCCAACTAGACTCTGGGGCCAACGTCCTGACTTTC.

Only one count was recorded for this clone. Other DNA sequences within the sample encode an identical CDR3. This chain uses TRBV9 with TRBJ1-4; D is unclear. This CDR3 spans 13 amino acids. Looked up from germline, CDR1 is SGDLS and CDR2 is YYNGEE. V gave up 0 bases and J gave up 4 bases, with 4 bases separating them. CDR3 in amino acids: CASSVGSNEKLFF. CDR3 DNA sequence: TGTGCCAGCAGCGTAGGCAGTAATGAAAAACTGTTTTTT.

J is TRBJ1-4 and V is TRBV6-5; 8 bases are shared with TRBD1. The CDR3 totals 14 residues. Unmatched junction bases numbered 3, after V lost 5 bases and J lost 4 bases. Germline CDR1 reads MNHEY; CDR2 reads SVGAGI. The CDR3 sequence: CASSNRGSNEKLFF. CDR3 coding DNA: TGTGCCAGCAGTAACAGGGGGAGTAATGAAAAACTGTTTTTT.

In this sample, this clone turned up a few times. The chain is built from TRBV2 and TRBJ2-5, with 7 bases aligning to TRBD2. From germline, CDR1 is SNHLY and CDR2 FYNNEI. The CDR3 length is 16 residues. Trimming at V came to 3 bases and at J to 5 bases, leaving 12 bases not matched to a gene. The CDR3 loop is CASSDKASGGWETQYF. CDR3 bases: TGTGCCAGCAGTGATAAGGCTAGCGGAGGCTGGGAGACCCAGTACTTC.

This chain uses TRBV19 with TRBJ2-5, with D possibly being TRBD1 (5 bases). The CDR3 loop spans 14 amino acids. The V end lost 1 base, the J end lost 5 bases, and 11 bases lay between the germline ends. CDR1 and CDR2 (germline): LNHDA, SQIVND (reference sequence). CDR3 sequence: CASSIAVGPETQYF. The CDR3 region has the DNA TGTGCCAGTAGTATAGCTGTGGGGCCGGAGACCCAGTACTTC.

V is TRBV28 and J is TRBJ1-4, with D possibly matching TRBD1 (6 bases). Germline CDR1 reads MDHEN; CDR2 reads SYDVKM. Trimming cost V 4 bases and J 4 bases, with 10 bases left between them. The CDR3 is 14 amino acids. The CDR3 sequence: CASSSPGVNEKLFF. In DNA form, the CDR3 reads TGTGCCAGCAGTTCCCCAGGGGTTAATGAAAAACTGTTTTTT.

V and J are TRBV6-5 and TRBJ2-7; 9 bases line up with TRBD1. The V gene end was trimmed by 6 bases and the J gene end by 2 bases; junction bases not matched to a gene: 2. CDR1 is MNHEY, CDR2 SVGAGI, per germline. The CDR3 has 13 amino acids. This CDR3 reads CASRHRGPYEQYF. DNA for the CDR3: TGTGCCAGCAGGCACAGGGGGCCCTACGAGCAGTACTTC.

The DNA for the CDR3 is TGCGCCAGCAGCTTGGAGGCAGGGGGCTTTAATTCACCCCTCCACTTT. Encoded protein: CASSLEAGGFNSPLHF. This chain joins TRBV5-1 and TRBJ1-6; 8 nucleotides match TRBD1. Germline CDR1 SGHRS, CDR2 YFSETQ. The V gene end was trimmed by 0 bases and the J gene end by 6 bases; junction bases not matched to a gene: 5. The CDR3 totals 16 residues. Based on the CDR3 plus reference TRBV5-1 and TRBJ1-6, the full variable domain is KAGVTQTPRYLIKTRGQQVTLSCSPISGHRSVSWYQQTPGQGLQFLFEYFSETQRNKGNFPGRFSGRQFSNSRSEMNVSTLELGDSALYLCASSLEAGGFNSPLHFGNGTRLTVT.

V usage is TRBV7-2 and J usage is TRBJ1-1; 9 bases line up with TRBD1. V trimming: 7 bases; J trimming: 4 bases; junction bases outside the gene matches: 7. This CDR3 spans 14 amino acids. Germline CDR1 is SGHTA and CDR2 is FQGNSA. In DNA form, the CDR3 reads TGTGCCAGCAAAAACAGGGGGCAAAGCACTGAAGCTTTCTTT. Its translation is CASKNRGQSTEAFF.

The CDR3 sequence: CASRSNRGEGYTF. The CDR3 DNA reads TGTGCCAGCAGATCCAACAGGGGAGAAGGCTACACCTTC. The rearrangement joins TRBV7-9 to TRBJ1-2; 7 bases are a match to TRBD1. Looked up from germline, CDR1 is SEHNR and CDR2 is FQNEAQ (reference sequence). The CDR3 sequence is 13 residues long. The V segment lost 6 bases and the J segment 8 bases; nucleotides outside the gene matches: 9.

J is TRBJ1-6 and V is TRBV4-2; D unclear. This CDR3 is built from 14 residues. Trimming removed 4 bases at V and 5 bases at J, with 9 bases between. Germline V gene sequence: CDR1 LGHNA, CDR2 YNFKEQ. CDR3 amino acids: CASSPTDHNSPLHF. The CDR3, as DNA: TGTGCCAGCAGCCCAACAGACCATAATTCACCCCTCCACTTT.

The CDR3 region has the DNA TGTGCCAGCAGCTCATCGAGGGGGAACAATGAGCAGTTCTTC. This translates into CASSSSRGNNEQFF. The chain combines TRBV11-2 with TRBJ2-1, with D possibly TRBD1 on 6 matching bases. The CDR3 length is 14 residues. Between the trimmed V and J ends, which lost 4 bases and 5 bases, there was a span of 12 bases. CDR1 is SGHAT and CDR2 is FQNNGV in the germline V gene. The full variable domain, its missing parts supplied by reference TRBV11-2 and TRBJ2-1, is EAGVAQSPRYKIIEKRQSVAFWCNPISGHATLYWYQQILGQGPKLLIQFQNNGVVDDSQLPKDRFSAERLKGVDSTLKIQPAKLEDSAVYLCASSSSRGNNEQFFGPGTRLTVL.

The chain joins TRBV18 to TRBJ2-1; TRBD2 agrees at 12 bases. In germline, CDR1 is KGHSH, CDR2 LQKENI. The ends lost 5 bases at V and 5 bases at J; junction bases unmatched: 10. The CDR3 is 17 residues long. CDR3 sequence: CASSSLPASGRDNEQFF. DNA of the CDR3: TGTGCCAGCTCATCACTTCCGGCTAGCGGGAGGGACAATGAGCAGTTCTTC.

The chain has TRBV27 and TRBJ1-6; D call uncertain. Trimming removed 0 bases from V and 7 bases from J, with 7 bases in between. The CDR3 runs to 14 residues. Germline V gene lookup returns CDR1 MNHEY and CDR2 SMNVEV (reference sequence). CDR3 in amino acids: CASSLSAPNSPLHF. CDR3 in DNA: TGTGCCAGCAGTTTATCAGCCCCAAATTCACCCCTCCACTTT.

The chain recombines TRBV18 with TRBJ1-2, with D maybe TRBD1 (6 bases). The CDR3 runs 13 residues. Per germline, CDR1 KGHSH and CDR2 LQKENI. Trimming removed 3 bases from V and 5 bases from J, with 10 bases in between. Here the CDR3 reads CASSPPGEYGYTF. The CDR3, as DNA: TGTGCCAGCTCACCCCCAGGGGAGTATGGCTACACCTTC.